The 19 T cell receptor beta chains presented below share a single source sample, sequenced in a study of blood T cell repertoires in COVID-19. Some clones are missing from TCRdb's copy, which holds only in-frame ones; the method was immunoSEQ multiplex PCR. The sample holds 100,000 to 150,000 clones, around 80% seen once. The sample comprised peripheral blood. These receptors were collected from a man aged 40-49 years with active or convalescent COVID-19.

The gene calls are TRBV3-1 (or the pseudogene TRBV3-2) and TRBJ1-2; D remains ambiguous. V was cut by 1 base and J by 4 bases, with 10 bases left in between. CDR1 and CDR2 (germline): LGHDT, YNNKEL (reference sequence). The CDR3 has 14 residues. The CDR3 region has the DNA TGTGCCAGCAGCCAAGGTTCGGGATCCTATGGCTACACCTTC. It codes for CASSQGSGSYGYTF.

The rearrangement uses TRBV12-5 and TRBJ2-1; weak D call: TRBD2 (5 bases). Germline values: CDR1 LGHNT, CDR2 FRNRAP. CDR3 length: 14 residues. V lost 7 bases to trimming and J lost 8 bases, with 18 bases between them. The CDR3 spells CASAPGVFVDEQFF. The CDR3 coding sequence is TGTGCTAGTGCCCCCGGGGTTTTTGTGGATGAGCAGTTCTTC.

Turning to this clone: The identical CDR3 is also encoded by other nucleotide sequences in the sample. The CDR3 is CASSPPGGRGNQPQHF. CDR3 sequence (DNA): TGTGCCAGCTCACCACCGGGAGGGAGGGGCAATCAGCCCCAGCATTTT. V usage is TRBV18 and J usage is TRBJ1-5; D ambiguous. This CDR3 comprises 16 residues. The V end lost 0 bases, the J end lost 2 bases, and 11 bases lay between the germline ends. Looked up from germline, CDR1 is KGHSH and CDR2 is LQKENI.

The chain combines TRBV2 with TRBJ1-3, with D possibly TRBD1 on 6 matching bases. V was pared by 6 bases and J by 0 bases, with 12 bases between. Germline CDR1 reads SNHLY; CDR2 reads FYNNEI. This CDR3 is built from 15 residues. The CDR3 DNA follows: TGTGCCAGCAGAGCCGGGACAAGCTCTGGAAACACCATATATTTT. This encodes CASRAGTSSGNTIYF.

CDR3 DNA: TGTGCCAGCAAAGGGACATCTAGCACAGATACGCAGTATTTT. Translation: CASKGTSSTDTQYF. The chain is built from TRBV6-6 and TRBJ2-3; D is possibly TRBD1 (6 bases). V was clipped by 7 bases and J by 0 bases, with 11 bases between them. The CDR3 totals 14 residues. The germline gives CDR1 MNHNY, CDR2 SVGAGI (reference sequence).

The gene calls are TRBV6-2 or TRBV6-3 and TRBJ2-5; the D is unclear. Germline V gene lookup returns CDR1 MNHEY and CDR2 SVGEGT. The CDR3 spans 15 residues. V was trimmed by 6 bases and J by 6 bases, leaving 20 bases between them. The chain's CDR3 is CASSRASGSVKTQYF. The CDR3 bases are TGTGCCAGCAGCCGGGCTTCAGGTTCGGTGAAGACCCAGTACTTC.

This clone was seen just once. V and J are TRBV29-1 and TRBJ1-1, with a weak D call TRBD1 (5 bases). In germline, CDR1 is SQVTM, CDR2 ANQGSEA. The CDR3 totals 12 residues. Between the trimmed V and J ends, which lost 8 bases and 3 bases, there was a span of 13 bases. The CDR3 region has the DNA TGCAGCACCCTGGGGGGACACACTGAAGCTTTCTTT. It codes for CSTLGGHTEAFF. The variable domain in full, with the rest retrieved from reference TRBV29-1 and TRBJ1-1, is SAVISQKPSRDICQRGTSLTIQCQVDSQVTMMFWYRQQPGQSLTLIATANQGSEATYESGFVIDKFPISRPNLTFSTLTVSNMSPEDSSIYLCSTLGGHTEAFFGQGTRLTVV.

This clone was detected only a few times. The chain combines TRBV7-2 with TRBJ2-2; a possible D gene is TRBD2 (6 bases). This CDR3 spans 14 amino acids. Looked up from germline, CDR1 is SGHTA and CDR2 is FQGNSA. Trimming took off 6 bases at V and 4 bases at J, with 12 bases between the two ends. CDR3 sequence: CASRQTSTTGELFF. CDR3 DNA sequence: TGTGCCAGCAGGCAGACTAGTACCACCGGGGAGCTGTTTTTT.

On this clone: A read error may account for a junction end that differs from germline. The sample holds other DNA sequences that translate to the same CDR3. This chain joins TRBV7-2 and TRBJ2-7, with 7 bases matching TRBD2. This CDR3 has 15 residues. The germline CDR1 and CDR2 sequences are SGHTA and FQGNSA. The CDR3 coding sequence is TGTGCCAGTAGCTTAGGGGAGGGCGCATCCTACGAGCAGTACTTC. Translated, it gives CASSLGEGASYEQYF.

CDR3 region: CASSRRQGDYGYTF. The CDR3 bases are TGTGCCAGCAGCCGACGACAGGGGGACTATGGCTACACCTTC. This chain links TRBV7-3 with TRBJ1-2, with 9 positions matching TRBD1. CDR1 and CDR2 from the germline V gene are SGHTA and FQGTGA. The CDR3 consists of 14 residues. Trimming cost V 5 bases and J 3 bases; bases outside gene matches: 4. The whole variable domain, remainder taken from reference TRBV7-3 and TRBJ1-2, is GAGVSQTPSNKVTEKGKYVELRCDPISGHTALYWYRQSLGQGPEFLIYFQGTGAADDSGLPNDRFFAVRPEGSVSTLKIQRTERGDSAVYLCASSRRQGDYGYTFGSGTRLTVV.

This clone occurred a few times. This sequence joins TRBV28 and TRBJ1-6; D gene unclear. In germline, CDR1 is MDHEN, CDR2 SYDVKM. The CDR3 covers 14 residues. With 6 bases removed from V and 6 bases from J, the gap between germline ends came to 12 bases. The CDR3 DNA reads as TGTGCCAGCAGCAGCGGATCCCGTAATTCACCCCTCCACTTT. Residues: CASSSGSRNSPLHF.

The rearrangement joins TRBV19 to TRBJ1-1, with D hard to call. CDR3 length equals 14 residues. Germline CDR1 reads LNHDA; CDR2 reads SQIVND (reference sequence). Deletions cut 3 bases from V and 1 base from J, with 9 bases between. The chain's CDR3 is CASSIPMRNTEAFF. As DNA, the CDR3 is TGTGCCAGTAGTATTCCCATGAGGAACACTGAAGCTTTCTTT.

CDR3 sequence: CASSEGLGNQPQHF. DNA for the CDR3: TGTGCCAGCAGTGAAGGCCTAGGCAATCAGCCCCAGCATTTT. This chain uses TRBV6-1 with TRBJ1-5; D is undetermined. Trimming took off 1 base at V and 2 bases at J, with 6 bases between the two ends. The CDR3 has 14 residues. Germline V lookup: CDR1 MNHNS, CDR2 SASEGT.

The V and J genes are TRBV24-1 and TRBJ2-2, with 11 bases lining up with TRBD2. This CDR3 region has 16 residues. Trimming removed 4 bases from V and 4 bases from J; junction bases left unmatched: 4. CDR1 is KGHDR, CDR2 SFDVKD, per germline. The CDR3 DNA sequence: TGTGCCACCAGTGACTATACTAGCGGGGGCACCGGGGAGCTGTTTTTT. It specifies CATSDYTSGGTGELFF.

V and J are TRBV30 and TRBJ2-3; D unresolved. The germline gives CDR1 GTSNPN, CDR2 SVGIG (reference sequence). This CDR3 contains 14 residues. The V and J ends lost 4 bases and 7 bases respectively, with 18 bases between them. The CDR3 DNA sequence: TGTGCCTGGACCCCCCCCCTGACTGCCTATACGCAGTATTTT. Translated, it gives CAWTPPLTAYTQYF.

This clone was detected a few times. V gene TRBV4-1 combines with J gene TRBJ1-5; 9 nucleotides match TRBD1. With V trimmed by 8 bases and J by 7 bases, 6 bases remained unmatched. This CDR3 is 13 amino acids long. Germline CDR1 reads MGHRA; CDR2 reads YSYEKL. In nucleotides, the CDR3 is TGCGCCAGCGGTACAGGGGGCGGCCAGCCCCAGCATTTT. This sequence encodes CASGTGGGQPQHF.

The chain carries TRBV30 and TRBJ1-2; maybe TRBD1 (5 bases). The CDR3 has 12 residues. Germline V lookup: CDR1 GTSNPN, CDR2 SVGIG (reference sequence). The V end lost 3 bases, the J end lost 7 bases, and 12 bases lay between the germline ends. CDR3 in amino acids: CAWRDIARGYTF. The CDR3 nucleotides are TGTGCCTGGAGGGACATTGCGCGTGGCTACACCTTC.

The chain combines TRBV28 with TRBJ1-5, with unresolved D. Deletions cut 4 bases from V and 0 bases from J, with 7 bases between. The V gene's germline CDR1 is MDHEN and CDR2 SYDVKM. The CDR3 sequence is 14 residues long. CDR3 DNA sequence: TGTGCCAGCAGTTGGGAGAATAGCAATCAGCCCCAGCATTTT. Translation: CASSWENSNQPQHF.

This clone was recorded many times. The chain has TRBV29-1 and TRBJ1-1; 7 bases match TRBD1. Germline CDR1 is SQVTM and CDR2 is ANQGSEA. The CDR3 is made up of 15 amino acids. J was trimmed by 1 base and V by 6 bases; bases with no gene match: 11. CDR3 region: CSVLPQQGKNTEAFF. As DNA, the CDR3 is TGCAGCGTCCTCCCTCAACAGGGGAAGAACACTGAAGCTTTCTTT.